This TCR beta chain comes out of a study of T-cell reconstitution after alpha-beta-depleted transplantation in children. The CDR3 runs to 14 residues. The germline V gene has CDR1 LNHDA and CDR2 SQIVND (reference sequence). V lost 6 bases and J 2 bases, leaving 14 bases between the germline ends. Whole-study results and caveats: Surviving recipient T cells and thymic progenitors underlay high day-60 TCRbeta diversity in some patients. Two months or so post-transplant, alpha-beta T cells reportedly derived from several hundred expanded graft clones. Newly produced T cells mostly accounted for T-cell counts and diversity one year post-transplant.

Unique molecular identifiers featured in how the TCRbeta library was prepared. TCRdb analysed the PCR reads with MiXCR anew, one entry per CDR3 protein. The sample lists 40,000 to 55,000 distinct CDR3 sequences; about a tenth were seen once. This clonotype was detected a few times. The antigen is not known. The J gene is TRBJ2-7, the V gene TRBV19, with D perhaps matching TRBD1 (6 bases). Material: PBMCs, mostly from graft donor cells, obtained 60 days after TCRalphabeta/CD19-depleted stem cell transplant. The receptor comes from a male patient aged 2-15 years who had a stem cell transplant for chronic granulomatous disease, so the T cells may come from the graft donor. CDR3 coding DNA: TGTGCCAGTAGCATCGGACAGACCACCTACGAGCAGTACTTC. Protein product: CASSIGQTTYEQYF.